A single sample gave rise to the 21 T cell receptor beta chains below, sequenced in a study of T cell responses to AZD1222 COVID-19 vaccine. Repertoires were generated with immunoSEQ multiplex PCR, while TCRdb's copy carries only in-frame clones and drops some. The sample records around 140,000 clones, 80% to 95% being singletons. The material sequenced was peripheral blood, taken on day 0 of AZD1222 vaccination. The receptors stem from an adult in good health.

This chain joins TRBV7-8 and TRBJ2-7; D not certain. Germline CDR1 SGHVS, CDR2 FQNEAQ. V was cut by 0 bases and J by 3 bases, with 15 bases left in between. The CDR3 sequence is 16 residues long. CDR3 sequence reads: CASSLAPRSSLYEQYF. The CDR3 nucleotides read TGTGCCAGCAGCTTAGCCCCCCGGTCTTCCCTCTACGAGCAGTACTTC. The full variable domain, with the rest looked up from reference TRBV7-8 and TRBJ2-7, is GAGVSQSPRYKVAKRGQDVALRCDPISGHVSLFWYQQALGQGPEFLTYFQNEAQLDKSGLPSDRFFAERPEGSVSTLKIQRTQQEDSAVYLCASSLAPRSSLYEQYFGPGTRLTVT.

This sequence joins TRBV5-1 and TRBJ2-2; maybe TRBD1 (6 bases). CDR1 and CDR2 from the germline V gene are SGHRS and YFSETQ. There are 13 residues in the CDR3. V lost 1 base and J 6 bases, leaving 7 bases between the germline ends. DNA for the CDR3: TGCGCCAGCAGCTTGAAGGGGGCCGGGGAGCTGTTTTTT. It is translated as CASSLKGAGELFF.

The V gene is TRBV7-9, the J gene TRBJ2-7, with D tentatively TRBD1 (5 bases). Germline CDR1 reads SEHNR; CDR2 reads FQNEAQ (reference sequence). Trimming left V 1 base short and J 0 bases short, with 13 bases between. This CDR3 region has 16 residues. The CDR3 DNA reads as TGTGCCAGCAGCTTAGGGCAGGGCGGTGGCTCCTACGAGCAGTACTTC. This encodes CASSLGQGGGSYEQYF.

For the CDR3, the DNA is TGTGCCAGTACAGGGGTTGGAATTGCAACTAATGAAAAACTGTTTTTT. The encoded protein is CASTGVGIATNEKLFF. The chain recombines TRBV2 with TRBJ1-4; 7 positions agree with TRBD1. The CDR3 covers 16 residues. Germline V gene data show CDR1 as SNHLY and CDR2 as FYNNEI. Trimming at V came to 9 bases and at J to 0 bases, leaving 10 bases not matched to a gene.

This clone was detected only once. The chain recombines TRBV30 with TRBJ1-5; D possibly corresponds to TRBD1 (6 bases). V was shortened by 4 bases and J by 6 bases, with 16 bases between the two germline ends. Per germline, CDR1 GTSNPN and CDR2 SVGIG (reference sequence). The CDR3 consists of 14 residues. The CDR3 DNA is TGTGCCTGGACGGGGGCAGGTACAACTCAGCCCCAGCATTTT. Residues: CAWTGAGTTQPQHF.

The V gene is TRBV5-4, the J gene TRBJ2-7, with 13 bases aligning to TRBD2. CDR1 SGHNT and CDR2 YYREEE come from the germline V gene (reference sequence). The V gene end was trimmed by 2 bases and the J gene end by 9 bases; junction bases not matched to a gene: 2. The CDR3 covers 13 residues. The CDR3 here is CASSLLAGGLQYF. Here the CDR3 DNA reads TGTGCCAGCAGCTTACTAGCGGGAGGGTTGCAGTACTTC.

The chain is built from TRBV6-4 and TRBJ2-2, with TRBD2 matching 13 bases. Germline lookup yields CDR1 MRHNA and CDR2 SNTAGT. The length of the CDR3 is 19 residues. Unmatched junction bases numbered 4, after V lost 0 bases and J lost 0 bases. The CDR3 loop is CASSDSTGTSGTNTGELFF. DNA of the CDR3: TGTGCCAGCAGTGACTCGACCGGGACTAGCGGGACGAACACCGGGGAGCTGTTTTTT.

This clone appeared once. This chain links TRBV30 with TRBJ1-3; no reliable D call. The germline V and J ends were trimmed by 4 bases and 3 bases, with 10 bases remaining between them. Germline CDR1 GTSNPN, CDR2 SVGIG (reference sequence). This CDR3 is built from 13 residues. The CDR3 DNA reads TGTGCCTGGAATGGCAGGTTTGGAAACACCATATATTTT. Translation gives CAWNGRFGNTIYF.

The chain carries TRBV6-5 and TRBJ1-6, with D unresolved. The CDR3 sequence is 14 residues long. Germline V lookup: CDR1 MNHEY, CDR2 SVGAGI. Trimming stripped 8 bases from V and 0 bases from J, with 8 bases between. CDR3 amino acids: CASYGSSYNSPLHF. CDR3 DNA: TGTGCCAGCTACGGGAGCTCCTATAATTCACCCCTCCACTTT.

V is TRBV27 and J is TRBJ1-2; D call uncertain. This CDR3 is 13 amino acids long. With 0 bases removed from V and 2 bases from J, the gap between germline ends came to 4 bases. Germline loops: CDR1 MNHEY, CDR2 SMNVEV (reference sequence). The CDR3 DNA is TGTGCCAGCAGTTTATCTTCCAACTATGGCTACACCTTC. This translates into CASSLSSNYGYTF.

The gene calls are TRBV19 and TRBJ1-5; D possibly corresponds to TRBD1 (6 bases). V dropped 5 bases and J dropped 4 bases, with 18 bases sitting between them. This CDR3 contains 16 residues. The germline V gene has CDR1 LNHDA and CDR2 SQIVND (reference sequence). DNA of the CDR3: TGTGCCAGTAGTCGAGAGCTCAGGGGTGGTAATCAGCCCCAGCATTTT. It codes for CASSRELRGGNQPQHF.

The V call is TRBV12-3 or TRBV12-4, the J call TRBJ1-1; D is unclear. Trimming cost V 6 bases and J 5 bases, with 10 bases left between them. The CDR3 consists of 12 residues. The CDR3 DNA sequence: TGTGCCAGCAGCTTACGGGAAACTGAAGCTTTCTTT. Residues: CASSLRETEAFF.

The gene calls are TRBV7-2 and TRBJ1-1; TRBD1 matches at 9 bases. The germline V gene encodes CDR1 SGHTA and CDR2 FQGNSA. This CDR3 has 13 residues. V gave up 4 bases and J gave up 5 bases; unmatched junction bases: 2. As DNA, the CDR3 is TGTGCCAGCAGCTATGGGACAGGGACTGAAGCTTTCTTT. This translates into CASSYGTGTEAFF.

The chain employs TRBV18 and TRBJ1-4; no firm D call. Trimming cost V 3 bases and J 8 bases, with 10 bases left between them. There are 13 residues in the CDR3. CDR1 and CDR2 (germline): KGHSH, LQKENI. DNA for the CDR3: TGTGCCAGCTCACCGCCGGTTTCGGAAAAACTGTTTTTT. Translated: CASSPPVSEKLFF. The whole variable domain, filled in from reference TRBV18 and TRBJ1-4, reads NAGVMQNPRHLVRRRGQEARLRCSPMKGHSHVYWYRQLPEEGLKFMVYLQKENIIDESGMPKERFSAEFPKEGPSILRIQQVVRGDSAAYFCASSPPVSEKLFFGSGTQLSVL.

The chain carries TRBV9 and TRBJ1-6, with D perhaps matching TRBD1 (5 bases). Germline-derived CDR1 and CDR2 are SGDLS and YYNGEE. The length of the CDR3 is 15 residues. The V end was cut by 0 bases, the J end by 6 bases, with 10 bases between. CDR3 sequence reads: CASSVAAQGNSPLHF. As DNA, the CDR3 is TGTGCCAGCAGCGTAGCTGCCCAGGGTAATTCACCCCTCCACTTT. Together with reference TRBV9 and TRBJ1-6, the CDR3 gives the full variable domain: DSGVTQTPKHLITATGQRVTLRCSPRSGDLSVYWYQQSLDQGLQFLIQYYNGEERAKGNILERFSAQQFPDLHSELNLSSLELGDSALYFCASSVAAQGNSPLHFGNGTRLTVT.

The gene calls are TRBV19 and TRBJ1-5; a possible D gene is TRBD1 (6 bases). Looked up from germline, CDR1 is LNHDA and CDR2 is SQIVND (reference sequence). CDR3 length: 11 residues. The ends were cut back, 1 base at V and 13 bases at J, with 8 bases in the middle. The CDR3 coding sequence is TGTGCCAGTAGTATAGGGACAGTTCAGCATTTT. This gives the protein CASSIGTVQHF.

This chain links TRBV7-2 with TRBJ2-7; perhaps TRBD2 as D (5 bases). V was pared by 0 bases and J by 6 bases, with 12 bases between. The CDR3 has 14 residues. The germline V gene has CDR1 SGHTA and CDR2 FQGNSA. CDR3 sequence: CASSLAQRAGEQYF. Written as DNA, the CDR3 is TGTGCCAGCAGCTTAGCCCAACGGGCGGGCGAGCAGTACTTC. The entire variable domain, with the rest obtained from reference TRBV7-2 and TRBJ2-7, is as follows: GAGVSQSPSNKVTEKGKDVELRCDPISGHTALYWYRQSLGQGLEFLIYFQGNSAPDKSGLPSDRFSAERTGGSVSTLTIQRTQQEDSAVYLCASSLAQRAGEQYFGPGTRLTVT.

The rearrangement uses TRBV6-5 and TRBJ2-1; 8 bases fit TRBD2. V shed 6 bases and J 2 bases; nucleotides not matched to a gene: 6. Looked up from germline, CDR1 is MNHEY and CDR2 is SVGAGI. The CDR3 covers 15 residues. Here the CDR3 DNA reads TGTGCCAGCAGCTTTAGCGGGGCTACCTACAATGAGCAGTTCTTC. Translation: CASSFSGATYNEQFF.

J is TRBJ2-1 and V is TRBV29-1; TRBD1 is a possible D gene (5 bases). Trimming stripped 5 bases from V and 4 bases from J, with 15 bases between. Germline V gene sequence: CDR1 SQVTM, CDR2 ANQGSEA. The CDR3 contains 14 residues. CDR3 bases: TGCAGCGTTCCGGGCAGGGTGTCATACAATGAGCAGTTCTTC. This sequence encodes CSVPGRVSYNEQFF.

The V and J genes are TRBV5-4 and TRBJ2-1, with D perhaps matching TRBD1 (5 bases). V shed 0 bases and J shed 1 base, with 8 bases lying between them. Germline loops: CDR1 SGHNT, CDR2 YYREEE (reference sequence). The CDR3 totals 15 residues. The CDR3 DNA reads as TGTGCCAGCAGCTTGGGGGGCGGATCCTACAATGAGCAGTTCTTC. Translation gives CASSLGGGSYNEQFF.

Here the CDR3 reads CASSLRSEILNYGYTF. In DNA form, the CDR3 reads TGTGCCAGCAGCTTAAGATCTGAAATATTGAACTATGGCTACACCTTC. The chain combines TRBV5-5 with TRBJ1-2; D call uncertain. The CDR3 runs 16 residues. Per germline, CDR1 SGHKS and CDR2 YYEKEE (reference sequence). V lost 2 bases, J lost 2 bases, and 16 bases lay in between. Based on the CDR3 plus reference TRBV5-5 and TRBJ1-2, the full variable domain is DAGVTQSPTHLIKTRGQQVTLRCSPISGHKSVSWYQQVLGQGPQFIFQYYEKEERGRGNFPDRFSARQFPNYSSELNVNALLLGDSALYLCASSLRSEILNYGYTFGSGTRLTVV.